Below, 10 T cell receptor beta chains from the same sample are listed, as sequenced in a study of cytomegalovirus exposure and HLA in healthy donors. Researchers ran the PCR with 60 Vbeta and 13 Jbeta primers. Repertoires were generated with immunoSEQ multiplex PCR, while TCRdb's copy carries only in-frame clones and drops some. The sample shows some 110,000 clones, around 86% of them seen only once. Input material: PBMCs. The receptors come from a young man in good health and CMV-seropositive.

The chain joins TRBV30 to TRBJ2-1, with TRBD2 matching 11 bases. The CDR3 loop spans 17 amino acids. The ends lost 2 bases at V and 5 bases at J; junction bases unmatched: 11. Looked up from germline, CDR1 is GTSNPN and CDR2 is SVGIG (reference sequence). CDR3 sequence: CAWSPYLLAGGHNEQFF. The CDR3 DNA follows: TGTGCCTGGAGTCCGTATCTCCTAGCGGGGGGCCACAATGAGCAGTTCTTC.

The chain carries TRBV7-9 and TRBJ2-3, with 10 bases fitting TRBD1. The germline V gene encodes CDR1 SEHNR and CDR2 FQNEAQ (reference sequence). This CDR3 has 16 amino acids. V gave up 1 base and J gave up 4 bases; unmatched junction bases: 5. The CDR3 here is CASSLVSGQGADTQYF. Here the CDR3 DNA reads TGTGCCAGCAGCTTAGTATCCGGACAGGGGGCAGATACGCAGTATTTT.

This chain joins TRBV25-1 and TRBJ1-1; 8 nucleotides agree with TRBD1. The CDR3 loop spans 16 amino acids. CDR1 MGHDK and CDR2 SYGVNS come from the germline V gene. Trimming cost V 0 bases and J 1 base; bases outside gene matches: 4. The CDR3 spells CASSEYWTGRNTEAFF. CDR3 DNA sequence: TGTGCCAGCAGTGAATACTGGACAGGGAGGAACACTGAAGCTTTCTTT.

The chain combines TRBV15 with TRBJ2-5, with unresolved D. The CDR3 has 12 amino acids. V was trimmed by 0 bases and J by 6 bases, leaving 5 bases between them. Looked up from germline, CDR1 is LNHNV and CDR2 is YYDKDF (reference sequence). CDR3 region: CATSRDRKTQYF. The CDR3 DNA reads TGTGCCACCAGCAGAGATAGAAAGACCCAGTACTTC.

The chain employs TRBV5-4 and TRBJ1-4; possible D gene TRBD1, 5 bases. Germline CDR1 SGHNT, CDR2 YYREEE (reference sequence). The length of the CDR3 is 14 residues. V lost 0 bases and J 5 bases, leaving 8 bases between the germline ends. The CDR3 nucleotides read TGTGCCAGCAGCTTGGTGGGGCCAAATGAAAAACTGTTTTTT. Its protein is CASSLVGPNEKLFF.

This clone was picked up one time. The chain has TRBV6-5 and TRBJ2-2, with 7 bases matching TRBD2. The CDR3 contains 13 residues. Germline V lookup: CDR1 MNHEY, CDR2 SVGAGI. Trimming took 5 bases from V and 5 from J; bases not matched to a gene: 2. This CDR3 is CASSMGGTGELFF. The DNA of the CDR3 is TGTGCCAGCAGTATGGGGGGGACCGGGGAGCTGTTTTTT.

The rearrangement uses TRBV5-1 and TRBJ2-3; 9 nucleotides line up with TRBD1. Germline-derived CDR1 and CDR2 are SGHRS and YFSETQ. J lost 2 bases, V lost 4 bases, and 5 bases had no gene match. The CDR3 contains 15 residues. In DNA form, the CDR3 reads TGCGCCAGCAGCGCCCACAGGGGGCCCACAGATACGCAGTATTTT. Translated: CASSAHRGPTDTQYF.

The chain combines TRBV2 with TRBJ2-7; D is uncertain. This CDR3 is built from 11 residues. V dropped 2 bases and J dropped 5 bases, with 4 bases sitting between them. In germline, CDR1 is SNHLY, CDR2 FYNNEI. DNA of the CDR3: TGTGCCAGCAGTGAAATCAACGAGCAGTACTTC. Translating gives CASSEINEQYF. The complete variable domain, with remaining parts taken from reference TRBV2 and TRBJ2-7, reads EPEVTQTPSHQVTQMGQEVILRCVPISNHLYFYWYRQILGQKVEFLVSFYNNEISEKSEIFDDQFSVERPDGSNFTLKIRSTKLEDSAMYFCASSEINEQYFGPGTRLTVT.

This clone showed up just a few times. The genes are TRBV6-5 and TRBJ2-7; D is undetermined. Germline V CDR1 and CDR2: MNHEY, SVGAGI. The CDR3 covers 15 residues. The V end was cut by 4 bases, the J end by 3 bases, with 16 bases between. Here the CDR3 reads CASSSDPARIYEQYF. The CDR3 DNA sequence: TGTGCCAGCAGTTCCGACCCAGCTAGGATCTACGAGCAGTACTTC.

The chain is built from TRBV7-8 and TRBJ1-2; no firm D call. With 6 bases removed from V and 3 bases from J, the gap between germline ends came to 11 bases. CDR3 length: 13 residues. Germline V gene data show CDR1 as SGHVS and CDR2 as FQNEAQ. CDR3 amino acids: CASRPNKYYGYTF. The CDR3 DNA follows: TGTGCCAGCAGACCCAACAAGTACTATGGCTACACCTTC.